This T cell receptor (beta chain) stems from a study of blood T cells in healthy people across ages. Each individual donor underwent a draw of approximately 9.6 milliliters of peripheral blood. A second PCR, run for about 6 to 11 cycles, used a sample-barcoded 5' primer plus a J-beta primer mix. Each cDNA molecule received a tag from a template-switch adaptor that had 12 random nucleotides. TCRdb analysed the 5' RACE reads with MiXCR anew, one entry per CDR3 protein. The table lists approximately 700,000 distinct CDR3 sequences, around 32% of them singletons. Study-level points and caveats: With unsorted PBMCs, a conclusive comparison of naive versus antigen-experienced cells was not possible.

J was trimmed by 7 bases and V by 4 bases; bases with no gene match: 6. This CDR3 has 14 amino acids. CDR1 DFQATT and CDR2 SNEGSKA come from the germline V gene (reference sequence). This clonotype was recorded a few times. The antigen is not known. V usage is TRBV20-1 and J usage is TRBJ1-6; TRBD1 agrees at 8 bases. The sequence came from a woman older than 75 in good health. Material for sequencing was blood. CDR3 sequence reads: CSAKAGQGNSPLHF. The CDR3 nucleotides read TGCAGTGCTAAAGCAGGACAGGGCAATTCACCCCTCCACTTT.